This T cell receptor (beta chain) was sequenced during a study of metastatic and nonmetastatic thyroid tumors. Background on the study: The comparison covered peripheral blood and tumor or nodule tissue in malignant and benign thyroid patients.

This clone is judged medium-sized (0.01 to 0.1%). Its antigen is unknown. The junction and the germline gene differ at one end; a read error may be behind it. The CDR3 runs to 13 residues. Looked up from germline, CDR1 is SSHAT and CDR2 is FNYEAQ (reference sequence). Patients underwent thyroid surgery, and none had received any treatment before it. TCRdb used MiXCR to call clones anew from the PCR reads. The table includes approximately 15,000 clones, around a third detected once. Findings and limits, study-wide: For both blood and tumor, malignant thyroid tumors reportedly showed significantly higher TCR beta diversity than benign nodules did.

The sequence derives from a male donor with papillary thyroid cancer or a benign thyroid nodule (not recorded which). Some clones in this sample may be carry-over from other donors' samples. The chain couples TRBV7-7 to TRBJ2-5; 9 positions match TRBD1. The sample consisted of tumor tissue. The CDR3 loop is CASSRDRGETQYF. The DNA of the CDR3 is TGTGCTAGCAGTCGAGACAGGGGGGAGACCCAGTACTTC.